The clone carrying this T cell receptor (beta chain) has only a few counts. Its antigen is unknown. TCRdb reanalysed the 5' RACE reads using MiXCR and keeps one entry per CDR3 protein. The sample lists around 26,000 distinct CDR3 sequences, around 8.8% occurring once. The data derive from a study of spatial heterogeneity in lung cancer. Study-level results: Tracking of tumor mutation counts was seen in expanded intratumoral alpha and beta TCR counts.

The CDR3 has 16 amino acids. Germline CDR1 and CDR2: LGHDT and YNNKEL (reference sequence). J gave up 3 bases and V 6 bases, and 6 bases lay outside the gene matches. This sample's time point: sample taken at primary tumor resection. Frozen PBMC, nontumor lung or tumor provided whole RNA, which was sequenced unsorted. This sample comprised lung tumor tissue, obtained at surgery. The receptor comes from a male donor with early-stage non-small cell lung cancer. This chain connects TRBV3-1 to TRBJ2-5; 14 positions match TRBD2. The CDR3 protein is CASRRLAGGPEETQYF. The CDR3 DNA follows: TGTGCCAGCAGGCGACTAGCGGGAGGGCCTGAAGAGACCCAGTACTTC.